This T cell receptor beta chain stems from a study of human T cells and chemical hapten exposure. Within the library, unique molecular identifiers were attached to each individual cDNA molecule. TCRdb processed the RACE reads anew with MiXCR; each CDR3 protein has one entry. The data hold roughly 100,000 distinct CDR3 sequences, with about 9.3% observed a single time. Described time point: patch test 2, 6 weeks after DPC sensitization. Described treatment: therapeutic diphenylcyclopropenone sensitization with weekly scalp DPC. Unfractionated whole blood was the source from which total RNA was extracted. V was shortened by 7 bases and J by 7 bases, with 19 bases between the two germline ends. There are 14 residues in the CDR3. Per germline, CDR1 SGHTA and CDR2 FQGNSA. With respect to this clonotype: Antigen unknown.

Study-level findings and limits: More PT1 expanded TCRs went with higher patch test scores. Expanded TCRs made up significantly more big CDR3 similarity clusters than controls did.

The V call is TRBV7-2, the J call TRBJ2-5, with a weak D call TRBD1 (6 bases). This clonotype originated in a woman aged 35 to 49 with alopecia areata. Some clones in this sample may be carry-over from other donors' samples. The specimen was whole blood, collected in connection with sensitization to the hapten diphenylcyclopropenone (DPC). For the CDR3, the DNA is TGTGCCAGCAACATGGGGGCCCAACAGGGGACCCAGTACTTC. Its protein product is CASNMGAQQGTQYF.